The present T cell receptor beta chain was sequenced within a study of blood T cell repertoires in COVID-19. Residents of around 24 US areas, aged about 18 to 89 years, made up the participants. Clinical history as reported by participants underpinned cohort assignment. Authors' data handling: Reference gene primer amplification in the assay estimated nucleated cell counts. The repertoire was sequenced with immunoSEQ multiplex PCR; TCRdb's copy has only in-frame clones and lacks some. V and J calls and clone size are copied from that table; D and trimming were computed from the DNA. The table includes 200,000 to 250,000 clones, 85% to 90% detected once. Trimming removed 8 bases from V and 2 bases from J, with 13 bases in between. CDR3 length: 13 amino acids. Germline-derived CDR1 and CDR2 are MDHEN and SYDVKM.

The sample comprised PBMCs or T cells enriched from blood (not recorded which). The receptor comes from a woman aged 45-60 years with acute COVID-19. The J gene is TRBJ2-7, the V gene TRBV28, with a weak D call TRBD1 (6 bases). CDR3: CASVMGAAYEQYF. CDR3 sequence (DNA): TGTGCCAGCGTTATGGGGGCAGCCTACGAGCAGTACTTC.